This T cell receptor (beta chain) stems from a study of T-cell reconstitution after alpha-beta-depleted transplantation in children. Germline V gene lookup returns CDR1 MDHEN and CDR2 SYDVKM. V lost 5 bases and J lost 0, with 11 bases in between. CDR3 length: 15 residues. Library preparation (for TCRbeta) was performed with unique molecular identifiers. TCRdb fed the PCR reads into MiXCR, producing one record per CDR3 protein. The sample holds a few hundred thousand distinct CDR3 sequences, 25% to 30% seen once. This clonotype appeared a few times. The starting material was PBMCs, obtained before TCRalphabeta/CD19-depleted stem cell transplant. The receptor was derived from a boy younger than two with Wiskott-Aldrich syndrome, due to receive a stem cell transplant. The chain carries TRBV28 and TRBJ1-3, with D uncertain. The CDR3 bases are TGTGCCAGCAGTCCCGTCGGGCCCTCTGGAAACACCATATATTTT. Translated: CASSPVGPSGNTIYF.